This T cell receptor beta chain was identified in a study of T cell responses to AZD1222 COVID-19 vaccine (dated by TCRdb to the early 2020s). Study-wide context: AZD1222 recipients whose second dose came at about 4 weeks and those whose second dose came at about 12 weeks were combined into one group, since spike-specific TCR depth and breadth did not differ between the two schedules. A total of 233 trial participants underwent TCR sequencing, of whom some 200 had received two doses of AZD1222 and some 26 had received two doses of the MenACWY control vaccine. Enrollment into the trials was organized by age into subgroups of 18-55, 56-69 and 70-plus years, and those subgroups contained roughly 150, 30 and 60 TCR-sequenced participants, respectively.

The investigation overall reported the following: Because no day 14 peak-response samples were available, the repertoires could be characterized only after the peak T cell response. The 56-69-year group was small, and its depth increase did not reach significance, likely because of low power. Only five or six AZD1222 recipients were SARS-CoV-2 seropositive at baseline, limiting conclusions about previously exposed vaccinees. Nearly half of unique spike-specific TCRs reportedly recognized epitopes outside regions mutated in the B.1.351 and B.1.1.7 variants. Vaccine-associated CD4 TCRs spanned the whole spike protein, with dominant responses in regions 160-218 and 743-854. After two AZD1222 doses, spike-specific TCR breadth and depth were significantly higher than at day 0 and than in MenACWY recipients. Participants were mostly white British and included more females than males, and it was suggested by the authors that clonal diversity may have been underestimated.

The germline V gene sets CDR1 to MDHEN and CDR2 to SYDVKM. V was cut back by 5 bases and J by 7 bases, leaving a gap of 12 bases between them. The CDR3 runs 12 amino acids, cysteine and phenylalanine included. The only DNA kept is the CDR3, 36 bases in frame from the first base. Concerning this clone itself: The antigen this receptor binds is unknown. Per-base quality was not reported, and no clone a single base away is much larger than it.

The sample's time point label, in plain terms: baseline before first vaccination. Vaccinee samples came from UK trials COV001 and COV002, including a single-blind randomized controlled phase 2/3 trial of AZD1222 (ChAdOx1 nCoV-19) in healthy adults. For TCRbeta chain sequencing, PBMC samples from trial participants were taken at day 0 and at day 28 after the second dose. The CDR3 regions of human TCRbeta chains were analyzed by immunosequencing. The authors' pipeline ran thus. Repertoire TCRs were checked for matches against a reference library of SARS-CoV-2-specific TCRs that had been generated using the MIRA antigen-specificity platform. Breadth meant the fraction of unique TCRs that were SARS-CoV-2-associated, whereas depth meant the fraction of total T cells that were SARS-CoV-2-associated. Using the MIRA data, every spike-specific TCR was mapped to the spike region that the TCR reacted to and assigned to either a CD4 or a CD8 class. Log10-transformed breadth and depth values were compared by one-way ANOVA with Sidak's multiple comparisons tests. In TCRdb, the immuneACCESS table is reduced to in-frame sequences with V and J assigned. These tables do not hold every clone; where another copy was compared, an unresolved V gene accounts for under half, and the others remain unexplained. The V and J calls and clone size were taken over from that table, and D and trimming were inferred from the DNA. Recorded for this sample are approximately 200,000 clones; 80% to 90% of them occurred a single time. Clones ranked in the top ten supply roughly 8% of the sample.

This TCR came from an adult in good health. The chain joins TRBV28 to TRBJ2-7; perhaps TRBD2 is the D gene, with 5 bases matching. The sequenced sample was peripheral blood, obtained on day 0 of AZD1222 vaccination. The CDR3 amino acid sequence is: CASSIRTGEQYF. The DNA sequence is given as TGTGCCAGCAGTATCCGGACGGGGGAGCAGTACTTC.